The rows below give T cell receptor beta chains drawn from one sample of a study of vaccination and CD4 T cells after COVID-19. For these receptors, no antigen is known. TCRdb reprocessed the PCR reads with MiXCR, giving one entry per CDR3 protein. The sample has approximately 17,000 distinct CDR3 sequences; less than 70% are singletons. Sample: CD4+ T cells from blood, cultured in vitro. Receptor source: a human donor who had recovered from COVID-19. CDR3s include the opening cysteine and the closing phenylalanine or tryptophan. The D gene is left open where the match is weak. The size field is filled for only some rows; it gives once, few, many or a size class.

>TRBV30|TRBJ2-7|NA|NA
CAWSEGHLTYEQYF
TGTGCCTGGAGTGAGGGGCACTTGACCTACGAGCAGTACTTC
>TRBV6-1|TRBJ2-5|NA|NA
CASRSGGVQETQYF
TGTGCCAGCAGGAGCGGAGGAGTCCAAGAGACCCAGTACTTC
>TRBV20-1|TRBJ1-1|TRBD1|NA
CSPAQGAGTEAFF
TGCAGTCCGGCTCAGGGGGCGGGGACTGAAGCTTTCTTT
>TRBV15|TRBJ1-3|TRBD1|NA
CATSRGQGPNTIYF
TGTGCCACCAGCAGGGGACAGGGGCCCAACACCATATATTTT
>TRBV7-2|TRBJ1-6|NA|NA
CASSPGGLSYNSPLHF
TGTGCCAGCAGCCCCGGGGGCCTCTCCTATAATTCACCCCTCCACTTT
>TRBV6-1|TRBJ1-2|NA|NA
CATSPVPGQSFRIYGYTF
TGTGCCACCTCCCCTGTCCCGGGACAAAGTTTTCGAATTTATGGCTACACCTTC
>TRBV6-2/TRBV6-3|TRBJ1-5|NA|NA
CASSFGNQPQHF
TGTGCCAGCAGCTTTGGCAATCAGCCCCAGCATTTT
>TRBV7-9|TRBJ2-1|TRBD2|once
CASSSRGGGNEQFF
TGTGCCAGCAGCTCCCGGGGGGGGGGCAATGAGCAGTTCTTC
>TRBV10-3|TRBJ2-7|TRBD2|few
CAIGTGGREQYF
TGTGCCATCGGGACGGGAGGACGCGAGCAGTACTTC
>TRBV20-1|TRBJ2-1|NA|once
CSARGRTYNEQFF
TGCAGTGCTAGAGGCAGAACCTACAATGAGCAGTTCTTC
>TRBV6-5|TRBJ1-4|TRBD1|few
CASSYGTGINEKLFF
TGTGCCAGCAGTTACGGGACAGGGATTAATGAAAAACTGTTTTTT
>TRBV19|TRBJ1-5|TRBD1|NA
CASTQGQGYSNQPQHF
TGTGCCAGTACTCAGGGACAGGGATATAGCAATCAGCCCCAGCATTTT
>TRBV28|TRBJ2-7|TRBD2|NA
CASSISGGPAYEQYF
TGTGCCAGCAGCATTAGCGGGGGCCCCGCCTACGAGCAGTACTTC
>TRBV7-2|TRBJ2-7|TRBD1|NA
CASSQRQGYEQYF
TGTGCCAGCAGCCAGCGACAGGGCTACGAGCAGTACTTC
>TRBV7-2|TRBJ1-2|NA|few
CASSPLTDYGYTF
TGTGCCAGCAGCCCATTGACAGACTATGGCTACACCTTC
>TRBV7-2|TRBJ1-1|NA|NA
CASRWTVNTEAFF
TGTGCCAGCAGGTGGACAGTGAACACTGAAGCTTTCTTT